This T cell receptor beta chain was profiled in a study of blood T cells in healthy people across ages. Only a few counts were recorded for this clonotype. Its antigen is as yet unknown. Healthy Caucasian individuals from Russia aged roughly 6 to 90 were enrolled as donors. Per-sample PBMC isolation yielded at least 6.5 million cells. It was with a sample-barcoded 5' primer and a J-beta primer mix that a second PCR of roughly 7 to 11 cycles was run. Researchers report that a template-switch adaptor with 12 random nucleotides tagged each cDNA molecule. Using its own MiXCR run on the 5' RACE reads, TCRdb lists one record per CDR3 protein. The sample holds around 1.5 million distinct CDR3 sequences, roughly 32% seen once. The CDR3 runs to 16 residues. Germline V CDR1 and CDR2: DFQATT, SNEGSKA (reference sequence). Unmatched junction bases numbered 5, after V lost 0 bases and J lost 4 bases. Findings of the study overall: Relative to aged donors, long-lived donors carried more naive CD4+ cells and displayed higher diversity.

The rearrangement links TRBV20-1 to TRBJ2-1; 11 bases are a match to TRBD2. The receptor's source is a young woman in good health. The sample was blood. The CDR3 protein is CSARDRGTSGYNEQFF. As DNA, the CDR3 is TGCAGTGCTAGAGATCGCGGGACTAGCGGTTACAATGAGCAGTTCTTC.